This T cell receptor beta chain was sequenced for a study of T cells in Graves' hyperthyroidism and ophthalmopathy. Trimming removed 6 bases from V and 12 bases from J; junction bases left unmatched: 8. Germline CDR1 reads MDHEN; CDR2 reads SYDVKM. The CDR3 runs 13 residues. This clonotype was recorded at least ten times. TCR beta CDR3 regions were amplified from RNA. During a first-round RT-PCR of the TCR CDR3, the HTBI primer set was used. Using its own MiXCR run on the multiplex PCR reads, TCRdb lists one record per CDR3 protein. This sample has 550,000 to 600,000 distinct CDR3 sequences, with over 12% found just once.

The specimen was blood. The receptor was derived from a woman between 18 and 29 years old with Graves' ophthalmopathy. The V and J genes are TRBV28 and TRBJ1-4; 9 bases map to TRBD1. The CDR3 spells CASSPGQGMELFF. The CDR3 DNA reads TGTGCCAGCAGCCCGGGACAGGGCATGGAACTGTTTTTT. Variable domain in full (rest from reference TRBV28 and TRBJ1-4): DVKVTQSSRYLVKRTGEKVFLECVQDMDHENMFWYRQDPGLGLRLIYFSYDVKMKEKGDIPEGYSVSREKKERFSLILESASTNQTSMYLCASSPGQGMELFFGSGTQLSVL.